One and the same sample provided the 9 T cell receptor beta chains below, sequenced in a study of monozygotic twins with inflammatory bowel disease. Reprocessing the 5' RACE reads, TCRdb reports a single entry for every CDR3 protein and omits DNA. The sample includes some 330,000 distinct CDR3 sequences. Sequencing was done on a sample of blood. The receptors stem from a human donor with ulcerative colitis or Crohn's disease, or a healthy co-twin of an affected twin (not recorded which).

The CDR3 loop is CSAGLFGGGEETQYF. The chain carries TRBV20-1 and TRBJ2-5; as DNA is missing, the TRBD2 call by TCRdb cannot be tested. Germline CDR1 is DFQATT and CDR2 is SNEGSKA (reference sequence). The CDR3 loop spans 15 amino acids.

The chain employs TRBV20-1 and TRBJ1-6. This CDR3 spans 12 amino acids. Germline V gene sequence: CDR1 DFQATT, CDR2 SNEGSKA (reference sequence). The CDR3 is CSASPTNSPLHF.

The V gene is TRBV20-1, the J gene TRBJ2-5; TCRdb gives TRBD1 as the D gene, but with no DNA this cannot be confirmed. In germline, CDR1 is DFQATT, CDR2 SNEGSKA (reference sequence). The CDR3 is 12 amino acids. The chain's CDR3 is CSAEAPGETQYF.

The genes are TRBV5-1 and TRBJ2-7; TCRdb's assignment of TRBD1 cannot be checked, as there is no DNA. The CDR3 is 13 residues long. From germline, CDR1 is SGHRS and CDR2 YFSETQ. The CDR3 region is CASIGTGDYEQYF.

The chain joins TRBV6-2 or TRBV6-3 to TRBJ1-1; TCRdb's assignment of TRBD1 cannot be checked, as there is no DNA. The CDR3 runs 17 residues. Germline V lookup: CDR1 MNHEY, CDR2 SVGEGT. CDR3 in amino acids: CASSFRGRFNSDTEAFF.

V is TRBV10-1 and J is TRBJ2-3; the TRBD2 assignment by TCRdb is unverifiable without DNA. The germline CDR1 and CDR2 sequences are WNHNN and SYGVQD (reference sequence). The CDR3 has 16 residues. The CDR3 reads CASSESGTSGPDTQYF.

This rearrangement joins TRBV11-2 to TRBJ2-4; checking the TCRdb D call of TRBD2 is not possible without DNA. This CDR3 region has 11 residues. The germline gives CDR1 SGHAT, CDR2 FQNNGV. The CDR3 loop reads CASSLGPPTYF.

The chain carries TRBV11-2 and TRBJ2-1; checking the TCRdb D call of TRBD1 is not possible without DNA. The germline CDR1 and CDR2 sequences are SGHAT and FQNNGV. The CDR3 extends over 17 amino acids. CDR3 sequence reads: CASSFTLGTGGNNEQFF.

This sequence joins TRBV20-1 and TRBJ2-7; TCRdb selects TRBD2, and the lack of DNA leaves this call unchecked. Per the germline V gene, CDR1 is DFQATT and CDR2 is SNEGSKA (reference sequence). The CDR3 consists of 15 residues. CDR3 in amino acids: CSAPELAGVWYEQYF.